Presented here are 16 T cell receptor beta chains from one specimen sequenced in a study of CD8+CD57+ T cells in acquired aplastic anemia (dated by TCRdb to the late 2010s). The patients picked for sequencing were ones in whom flow cytometry had shown an expansion of CD8+CD57+ cells. Sequencing relied on an Illumina HiSeq 2000. Profiling of TCR beta VDJ combinations and CDR3 sequences used genomic DNA as the template. TCRdb trimmed public reads at Q25 via fastp, called clones via MiXCR and kept in-frame beta chains. Here each entry gathers all rows of one CDR3 protein and keeps the most common genes and DNA. The sample table records approximately 470,000 distinct CDR3 sequences; less than 35% of these occur just once. The ten largest clones add up to nearly 0.85% of the sample. Sequencing was done on a sample of sorted CD4+, CD8+, or CD8+CD57+ T cells (not recorded which) from PBMCs. These TCRs come from a human donor with aplastic anemia.

This clonotype occurred many times. The V call is TRBV20-1, the J call TRBJ1-2; D is ambiguous. The V end was cut by 0 bases, the J end by 6 bases, with 8 bases between. Germline CDR1 is DFQATT and CDR2 is SNEGSKA (reference sequence). The CDR3 covers 12 residues. CDR3 sequence reads: CSARDVSDGYTF. DNA for the CDR3: TGCAGTGCTAGAGATGTGAGTGATGGCTACACCTTC.

There are many counts of this clonotype. The chain carries TRBV7-3 and TRBJ1-1; 7 bases are a match to TRBD1. The CDR3 runs to 13 residues. Germline V CDR1 and CDR2: SGHTA, FQGTGA. The ends lost 0 bases at V and 6 bases at J; junction bases unmatched: 1. The CDR3 loop is CASSLTDRAEAFF. For the CDR3, the DNA is TGTGCCAGCAGCTTAACTGACAGGGCTGAAGCTTTCTTT.

This clonotype was found a few times. This chain uses TRBV10-3 with TRBJ1-1, with 10 bases aligning to TRBD1. V trimming: 5 bases; J trimming: 7 bases; junction bases outside the gene matches: 4. The CDR3 is made up of 13 amino acids. Germline loops: CDR1 ENHRY, CDR2 SYGVKD. The DNA of the CDR3 is TGTGCCATCAGTACCGGGACAGGGGTTGAAGCTTTCTTT. It yields the protein CAISTGTGVEAFF.

This clonotype was counted many times. This chain joins TRBV19 and TRBJ1-5; a possible D gene is TRBD1 (5 bases). Trimming took off 3 bases at V and 2 bases at J, with 11 bases between the two ends. CDR1 is LNHDA and CDR2 is SQIVND in the germline V gene (reference sequence). The CDR3 is made up of 15 amino acids. Here the CDR3 reads CASSILGGGNQPQHF. As DNA, the CDR3 is TGTGCCAGTAGTATTCTGGGGGGAGGCAATCAGCCCCAGCATTTT.

In its sample, this clonotype was seen many times. V is TRBV29-1 and J is TRBJ2-3; D unclear. The CDR3 spans 16 residues. The ends were cut back, 6 bases at V and 2 bases at J, with 21 bases in the middle. Germline V gene lookup returns CDR1 SQVTM and CDR2 ANQGSEA. CDR3 DNA: TGCAGCGTCCCTGGTCTCGGCAGACGACACACAGATACGCAGTATTTT. Protein sequence: CSVPGLGRRHTDTQYF.

This clonotype was recorded at least ten times. CDR3 sequence: CSSKTGQGGYTF. In DNA, the CDR3 is TGCAGCTCTAAAACGGGACAGGGAGGCTACACCTTC. V gene TRBV29-1 combines with J gene TRBJ1-2, with 9 bases identical to TRBD1. This CDR3 has 12 amino acids. V was pared by 8 bases and J by 8 bases, with 9 bases of the junction left unmatched. Germline CDR1 reads SQVTM; CDR2 reads ANQGSEA.

This clonotype turned up a few times. This chain links TRBV7-8 with TRBJ1-6; D may be TRBD1 (6 bases). This CDR3 has 14 residues. Germline lookup yields CDR1 SGHVS and CDR2 FQNEAQ. V lost 7 bases, J lost 5 bases, and 12 bases lay in between. DNA for the CDR3: TGTGCCAGCAAAATACAGGGAGATAATTCACCCCTCCACTTT. Protein sequence: CASKIQGDNSPLHF.

This clonotype appeared a single time. The rearrangement uses TRBV25-1 and TRBJ2-1; 10 positions agree with TRBD2. The CDR3 is 14 amino acids. V was pared by 4 bases and J by 6 bases, with 3 bases of the junction left unmatched. Per germline, CDR1 MGHDK and CDR2 SYGVNS. CDR3 bases: TGTGCCAGCAGTGCTAGCGGGAGCGGCAATGAGCAGTTCTTC. Its translation: CASSASGSGNEQFF.

This clonotype was detected a few times. CDR3 protein: CASSDREGPYEQYF. The CDR3 DNA reads TGTGCCAGCAGTGATCGAGAGGGGCCCTACGAGCAGTACTTC. The rearrangement joins TRBV6-1 to TRBJ2-7, with D perhaps assigned TRBD1 or TRBD2 (5 bases each). The germline V and J ends were trimmed by 3 bases and 2 bases, with 11 bases remaining between them. CDR3 size: 14 residues. Germline-derived CDR1 and CDR2 are MNHNS and SASEGT.

V usage is TRBV5-6 and J usage is TRBJ1-1; no reliable D call. The V end was cut by 2 bases, the J end by 0 bases, with 11 bases between. The CDR3 consists of 15 residues. Per germline, CDR1 SGHDT and CDR2 YYEEEE. CDR3 sequence reads: CASSLRRIMNTEAFF. The CDR3 DNA sequence: TGTGCCAGCAGCTTAAGACGGATCATGAACACTGAAGCTTTCTTT.

This clonotype was observed a few times. A much larger clone lies a single base off, so this may be a read error. The rearrangement joins TRBV10-3 to TRBJ2-1; TRBD1 is a possible D gene (6 bases). The germline V gene encodes CDR1 ENHRY and CDR2 SYGVKD. V was clipped by 10 bases and J by 7 bases, with 14 bases between them. CDR3 length equals 12 residues. CDR3 loop: CATTDSTNEQFF. In DNA, the CDR3 is TGTGCCACCACGGACAGCACGAATGAGCAGTTCTTC.

This clonotype was counted many times. The chain is built from TRBV7-3 and TRBJ1-3; tentative D call: TRBD1 (6 bases). Trimming took off 5 bases at V and 7 bases at J, with 12 bases between the two ends. This CDR3 has 13 amino acids. Germline CDR1 is SGHTA and CDR2 is FQGTGA. The chain's CDR3 is CASSLRGDNTIYF. CDR3 in DNA: TGTGCCAGCAGCCTCAGGGGTGACAACACCATATATTTT. The complete variable domain, with remaining parts taken from reference TRBV7-3 and TRBJ1-3, reads GAGVSQTPSNKVTEKGKYVELRCDPISGHTALYWYRQSLGQGPEFLIYFQGTGAADDSGLPNDRFFAVRPEGSVSTLKIQRTERGDSAVYLCASSLRGDNTIYFGEGSWLTVV.

The sample holds a few counts of this clonotype. V is TRBV20-1 and J is TRBJ1-1; a weak D match, TRBD1 (5 bases). Germline values: CDR1 DFQATT, CDR2 SNEGSKA (reference sequence). The CDR3 contains 14 residues. Between the trimmed V and J ends, which lost 3 bases and 0 bases, there was a span of 11 bases. For the CDR3, the DNA is TGCAGTGCTAGTCGGGGCAGCCTGAACACTGAAGCTTTCTTT. The encoded protein is CSASRGSLNTEAFF.

The rearrangement joins TRBV19 to TRBJ1-2; the D is unclear. The V and J ends lost 4 bases and 6 bases respectively, with 6 bases between them. This CDR3 comprises 11 residues. Per the germline V gene, CDR1 is LNHDA and CDR2 is SQIVND (reference sequence). DNA of the CDR3: TGTGCCAGTAGTAAAGGAGATGGCTACACCTTC. Protein sequence: CASSKGDGYTF.

In its sample, this clonotype was seen a few times. The chain links TRBV12-3 or TRBV12-4 to TRBJ2-7; D possibly uses TRBD1 or TRBD2 (6 bases each). V dropped 3 bases and J dropped 7 bases, with 19 bases sitting between them. This CDR3 is 15 amino acids long. The DNA for the CDR3 is TGTGCCAGCAGTTTCCGAAGGGGGGCGAATGAAGAGCAGTACTTC. As protein: CASSFRRGANEEQYF.

The gene calls are TRBV9 and TRBJ2-1; the D is unclear. This CDR3 comprises 14 residues. Germline CDR1 and CDR2: SGDLS and YYNGEE. Trimming took 0 bases from V and 5 from J, leaving 9 bases between them. The CDR3 loop reads CASSVALGNNEQFF. The DNA for the CDR3 is TGTGCCAGCAGCGTAGCGCTGGGGAACAATGAGCAGTTCTTC.